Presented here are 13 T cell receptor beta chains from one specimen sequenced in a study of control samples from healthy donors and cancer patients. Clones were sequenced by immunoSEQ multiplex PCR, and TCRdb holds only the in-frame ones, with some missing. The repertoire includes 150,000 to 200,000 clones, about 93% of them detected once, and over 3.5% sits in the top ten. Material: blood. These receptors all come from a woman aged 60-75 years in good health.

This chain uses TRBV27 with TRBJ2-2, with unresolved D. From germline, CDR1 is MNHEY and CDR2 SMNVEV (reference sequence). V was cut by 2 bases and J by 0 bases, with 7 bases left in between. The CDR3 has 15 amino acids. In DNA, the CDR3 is TGTGCCAGCAGTTTACAGCAAACGAACACCGGGGAGCTGTTTTTT. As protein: CASSLQQTNTGELFF.

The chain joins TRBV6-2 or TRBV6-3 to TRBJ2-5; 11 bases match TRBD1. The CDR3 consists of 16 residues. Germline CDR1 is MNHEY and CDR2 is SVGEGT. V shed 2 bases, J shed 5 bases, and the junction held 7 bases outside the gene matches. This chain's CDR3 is CASSYGDRGIWETQYF. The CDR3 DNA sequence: TGTGCCAGCAGTTACGGGGACAGGGGGATCTGGGAGACCCAGTACTTC.

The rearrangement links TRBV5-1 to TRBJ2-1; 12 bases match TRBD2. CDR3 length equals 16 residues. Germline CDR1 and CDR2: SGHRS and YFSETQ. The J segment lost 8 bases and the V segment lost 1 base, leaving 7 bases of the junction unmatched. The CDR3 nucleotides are TGCGCCAGCAGCTTGTCAGGGACTAGCGGGTTGGATGAGCAGTTCTTC. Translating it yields CASSLSGTSGLDEQFF.

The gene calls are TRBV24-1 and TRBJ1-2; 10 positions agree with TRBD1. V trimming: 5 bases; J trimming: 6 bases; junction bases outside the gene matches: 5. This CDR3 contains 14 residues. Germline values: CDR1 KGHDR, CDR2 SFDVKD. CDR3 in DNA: TGTGCCACCAGTGTCTCGGGACAGGGGAATGGCTACACCTTC. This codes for CATSVSGQGNGYTF.

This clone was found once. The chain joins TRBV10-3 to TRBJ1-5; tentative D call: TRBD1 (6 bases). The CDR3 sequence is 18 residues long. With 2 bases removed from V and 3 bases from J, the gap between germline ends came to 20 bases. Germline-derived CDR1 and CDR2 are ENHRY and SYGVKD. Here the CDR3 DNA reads TGTGCCATCAGTGAGCAAGGACTAGCGGGGGGCTCCAATCAGCCCCAGCATTTT. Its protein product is CAISEQGLAGGSNQPQHF.

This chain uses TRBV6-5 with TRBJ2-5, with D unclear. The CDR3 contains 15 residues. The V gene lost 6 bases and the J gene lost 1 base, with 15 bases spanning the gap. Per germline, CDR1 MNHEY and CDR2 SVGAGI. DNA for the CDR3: TGTGCCAGCAGAACTACCTCGACAAGCCAAGAGACCCAGTACTTC. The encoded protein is CASRTTSTSQETQYF.

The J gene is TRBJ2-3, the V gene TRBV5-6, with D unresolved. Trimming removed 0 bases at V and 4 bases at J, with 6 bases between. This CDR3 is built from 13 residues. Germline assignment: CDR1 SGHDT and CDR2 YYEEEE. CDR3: CASSLVAADTQYF. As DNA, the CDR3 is TGTGCCAGCAGCTTGGTGGCGGCAGATACGCAGTATTTT.

The CDR3 reads CASSLVGQGAQETQYF. In DNA, the CDR3 is TGTGCCAGCAGCTTAGTGGGCCAGGGGGCTCAGGAGACCCAGTACTTC. J is TRBJ2-5 and V is TRBV7-2; 8 positions match TRBD1. The CDR3 has 16 residues. CDR1 is SGHTA, CDR2 FQGNSA, per germline. Trimming at V came to 1 base and at J to 5 bases, leaving 9 bases not matched to a gene.

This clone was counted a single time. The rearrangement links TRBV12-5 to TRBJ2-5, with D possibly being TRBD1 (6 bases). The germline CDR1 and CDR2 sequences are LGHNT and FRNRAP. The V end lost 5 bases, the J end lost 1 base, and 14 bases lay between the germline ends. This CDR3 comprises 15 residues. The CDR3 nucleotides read TGTGCTAGTGGTCCCCCTCTGGGGGCCCAAGAGACCCAGTACTTC. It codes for CASGPPLGAQETQYF.

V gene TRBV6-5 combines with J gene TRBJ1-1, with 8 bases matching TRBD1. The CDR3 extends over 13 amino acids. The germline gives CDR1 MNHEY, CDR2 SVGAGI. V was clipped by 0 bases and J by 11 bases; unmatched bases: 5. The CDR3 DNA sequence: TGTGCCAGCAGTTACTCGGCACAGGGGGATGCTTTCTTT. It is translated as CASSYSAQGDAFF.

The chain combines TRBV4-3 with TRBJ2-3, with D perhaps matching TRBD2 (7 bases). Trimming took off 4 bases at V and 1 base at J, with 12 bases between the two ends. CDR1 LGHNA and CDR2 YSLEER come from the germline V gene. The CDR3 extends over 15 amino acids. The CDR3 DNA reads TGCGCCAGCAGCCGGGGGGGCGGCGGCACAGATACGCAGTATTTT. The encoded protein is CASSRGGGGTDTQYF.

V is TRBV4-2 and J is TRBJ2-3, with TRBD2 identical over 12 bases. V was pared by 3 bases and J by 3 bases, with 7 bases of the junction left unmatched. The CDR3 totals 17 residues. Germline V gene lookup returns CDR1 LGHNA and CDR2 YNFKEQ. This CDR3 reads CASSQEPTSGGTDTQYF. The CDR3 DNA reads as TGTGCCAGCAGCCAGGAGCCGACTAGCGGGGGAACAGATACGCAGTATTTT.

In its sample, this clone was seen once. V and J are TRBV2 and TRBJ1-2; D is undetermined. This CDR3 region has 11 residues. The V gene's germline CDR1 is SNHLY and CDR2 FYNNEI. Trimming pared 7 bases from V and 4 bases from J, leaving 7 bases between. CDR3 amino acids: CASIEFYGYTF. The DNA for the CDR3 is TGTGCCAGCATTGAGTTCTATGGCTACACCTTC.